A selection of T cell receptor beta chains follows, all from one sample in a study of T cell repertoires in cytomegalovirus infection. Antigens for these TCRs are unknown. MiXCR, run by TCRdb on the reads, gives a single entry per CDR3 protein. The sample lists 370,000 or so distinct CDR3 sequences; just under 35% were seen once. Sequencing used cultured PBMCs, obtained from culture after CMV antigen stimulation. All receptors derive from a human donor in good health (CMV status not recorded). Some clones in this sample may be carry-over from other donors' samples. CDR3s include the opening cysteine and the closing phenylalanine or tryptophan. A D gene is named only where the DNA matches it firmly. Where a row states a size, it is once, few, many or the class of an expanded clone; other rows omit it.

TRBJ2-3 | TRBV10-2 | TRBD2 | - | CASSESFSGLNTDTQYF | TGCGCCAGCAGTGAGTCGTTTTCGGGACTAAATACAGATACGCAGTATTTT
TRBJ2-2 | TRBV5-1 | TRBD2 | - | CASSFIRTSGTGELFF | TGCGCCAGCAGCTTTATTCGGACTAGCGGGACCGGGGAGCTGTTTTTT
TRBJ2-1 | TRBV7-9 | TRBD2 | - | CASSARTSGREVSYNEQFF | TGTGCCAGCAGCGCCAGGACTAGCGGGAGGGAAGTCTCCTACAATGAGCAGTTCTTC
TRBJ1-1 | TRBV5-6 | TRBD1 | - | CASSAGNRGNTEAFF | TGTGCCAGCAGCGCCGGCAACAGGGGGAACACTGAAGCTTTCTTT
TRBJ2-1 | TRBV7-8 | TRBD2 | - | CASSPSSGSKSEQFF | TGTGCCAGCAGCCCATCTAGCGGGAGTAAGAGTGAGCAGTTCTTC
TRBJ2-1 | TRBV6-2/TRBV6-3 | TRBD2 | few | CASSYLAGGYNEQFF | TGTGCCAGCAGTTACTTAGCGGGGGGCTACAATGAGCAGTTCTTC
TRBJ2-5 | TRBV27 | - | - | CASSFGPRKETQYF | TGTGCCAGCAGTTTTGGGCCCAGGAAAGAGACCCAGTACTTC
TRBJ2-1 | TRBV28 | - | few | CASSTPASGTQFF | TGTGCCAGCAGTACCCCCGCCTCAGGTACGCAGTTCTTC
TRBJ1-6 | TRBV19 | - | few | CASSPWGGRSSYNSPLHF | TGTGCCAGTAGTCCTTGGGGGGGACGAAGCTCCTATAATTCACCCCTCCACTTT
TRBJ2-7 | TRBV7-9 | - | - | CASSFQMGVYEQYF | TGTGCCAGCAGCTTCCAAATGGGGGTATACGAGCAGTACTTC
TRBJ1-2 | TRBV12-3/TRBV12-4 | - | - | CASSFPASYGYTF | TGTGCCAGCAGTTTCCCGGCCAGCTATGGCTACACCTTC
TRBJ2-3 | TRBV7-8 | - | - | CASRLTFGGWKTDTQYF | TGTGCCAGCAGGCTAACCTTTGGGGGTTGGAAGACAGATACGCAGTATTTT
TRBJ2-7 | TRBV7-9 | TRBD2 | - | CASSLGEGPYEQYF | TGTGCCAGCAGCTTAGGGGAGGGCCCCTACGAGCAGTACTTC
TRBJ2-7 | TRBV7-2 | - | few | CASSLEEGAQFEQYF | TGTGCCAGCAGCTTAGAGGAGGGGGCGCAGTTCGAGCAGTACTTC
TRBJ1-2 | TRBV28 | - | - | CASTTPNYGYTF | TGTGCCAGCACTACCCCTAACTATGGCTACACCTTC
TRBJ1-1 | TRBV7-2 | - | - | CASGLTPVVGTEAFF | TGTGCCAGCGGCTTAACGCCCGTAGTGGGCACTGAAGCTTTCTTT
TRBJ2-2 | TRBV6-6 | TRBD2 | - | CASRPPSGRAGELFF | TGTGCCAGCAGACCTCCAAGCGGGAGAGCCGGGGAGCTGTTTTTT
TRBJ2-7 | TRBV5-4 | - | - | CASSADLYSYEQYF | TGTGCCAGCAGCGCGGACTTATACTCCTACGAGCAGTACTTC
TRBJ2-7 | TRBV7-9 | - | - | CASSSTRSSSYEQYF | TGTGCCAGCAGTTCGACCCGCTCTAGCTCCTACGAGCAGTACTTC
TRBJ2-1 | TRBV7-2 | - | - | CASSLVGSSNEQFF | TGTGCCAGCAGCTTGGTAGGGAGCTCCAATGAGCAGTTCTTC
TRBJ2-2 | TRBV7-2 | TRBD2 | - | CASTKREGDTGELFF | TGTGCCAGCACAAAGCGGGAAGGGGACACCGGGGAGCTGTTTTTT
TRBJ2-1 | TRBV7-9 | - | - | CASSLGLGGILISYNEQFF | TGTGCCAGCAGCTTAGGATTGGGCGGTATACTGATCTCCTACAATGAGCAGTTCTTC